This note documents a single T cell receptor beta chain sequence. Its antigen is undetermined. A much larger clone differs from this one at a single base, so this may be a read error. This is likely a read error, given that the CDR3 carries no conserved phenylalanine or tryptophan at its end. Germline loops: CDR1 LGHNA, CDR2 YNFKEQ. V lost 0 bases, J lost 2 bases, and 2 bases lay in between. This CDR3 has 12 residues. This sample was included in a study of molecular identifiers for immune sequencing clone quantification. The overall study: With replicates, the RNA of approximately 22,000 or 94,000 naive CD8 cells was split five ways and four were sequenced. Study observations and caveats: Spiked Jurkat TCR RNA equal to one cell could reportedly be picked out among one million naive cells.

TCRdb re-called the PCR reads through MiXCR, storing one row per CDR3 protein. The data contain some 97,000 distinct CDR3 sequences, around 24% of them singletons. The sequence was collected from a human donor in good health. Some libraries in this study had Jurkat cell RNA spiked in. The J gene is TRBJ2-7, the V gene TRBV4-2; D gene unclear. The sequencing input was naive CD8+ T cells from blood, with Jurkat cell RNA spiked in. This sample's subset: FACS-sorted CD8+CD4-CCR7+CD45RA+ naive T cells. The DNA for the CDR3 is TGTGCCAGCAGCCAAGATACCTACGAGCAGTACTCC. Protein: CASSQDTYEQYS.